A selection of T cell receptor beta chains follows, all from one sample in a study of vaccination effects on CD4 cells after COVID-19. These receptors have no identified antigens. TCRdb keeps only in-frame clones here, not all; method: immunoSEQ multiplex PCR. There are tens of thousands of clones in the sample; under 80% occur only once, and 2.4% lies in the top ten. The source was CD4+ T cells from PBMCs cultured without peptide, collected after COVID-19 vaccination. These receptor sequences come from a human donor who received a COVID-19 vaccine. The CDR3 runs from the conserved cysteine through the conserved F or W. The order of the fields is clone size, J gene, D gene, V gene, CDR3 protein, CDR3 DNA. D genes are given only for firm matches. Clone size, where shown, is once, few, many, or a class for clones that have expanded.

abundance: few; j_gene: TRBJ2-3; d_gene: NA; v_gene: TRBV14; CDR3aa: CASSPAGARNTQYF; CDR3nt: TGTGCCAGCAGCCCGGCGGGTGCGCGAAATACGCAGTATTTT
abundance: NA; j_gene: TRBJ1-1; d_gene: NA; v_gene: TRBV4-1; CDR3aa: CASSHPGTGTEAFF; CDR3nt: TGCGCCAGCAGCCACCCCGGGACGGGCACTGAAGCTTTCTTT
abundance: NA; j_gene: TRBJ1-6; d_gene: TRBD1; v_gene: TRBV19; CDR3aa: CASSSTGGGSPLHF; CDR3nt: TGTGCCAGTAGCTCGACAGGGGGTGGTTCACCCCTCCACTTT
abundance: NA; j_gene: TRBJ2-6; d_gene: TRBD2; v_gene: TRBV4-1; CDR3aa: CASSRGGIVSGANVLTF; CDR3nt: TGCGCCAGCAGCCGGGGGGGAATCGTATCTGGGGCCAACGTCCTGACTTTC
abundance: NA; j_gene: TRBJ1-4; d_gene: NA; v_gene: TRBV6-6; CDR3aa: CASTPLRATNEKLFF; CDR3nt: TGTGCCAGCACCCCCCTGCGGGCCACTAATGAAAAACTGTTTTTT
abundance: few; j_gene: TRBJ2-2; d_gene: NA; v_gene: TRBV7-9; CDR3aa: CASSSLGGFDGELFF; CDR3nt: TGTGCCAGCAGCTCCCTCGGGGGATTTGACGGGGAGCTGTTTTTT
abundance: NA; j_gene: TRBJ2-5; d_gene: TRBD1; v_gene: TRBV7-3; CDR3aa: CASSLRNGQGGETQYF; CDR3nt: TGTGCCAGCAGCTTGCGGAACGGACAGGGTGGAGAGACCCAGTACTTC
abundance: NA; j_gene: TRBJ2-5; d_gene: NA; v_gene: TRBV24-1; CDR3aa: CATSVTGAQETQYF; CDR3nt: TGTGCCACCAGTGTTACAGGCGCTCAAGAGACCCAGTACTTC
abundance: NA; j_gene: TRBJ2-5; d_gene: NA; v_gene: TRBV9; CDR3aa: CASSVGTGEVETQYF; CDR3nt: TGTGCCAGCAGCGTAGGAACAGGGGAGGTGGAGACCCAGTACTTC
abundance: NA; j_gene: TRBJ2-5; d_gene: NA; v_gene: TRBV9; CDR3aa: CASSVRPGVGPKQETQYF; CDR3nt: TGTGCCAGCAGCGTGCGTCCGGGAGTGGGCCCAAAACAAGAGACCCAGTACTTC
abundance: few; j_gene: TRBJ1-6; d_gene: NA; v_gene: TRBV20-1; CDR3aa: CSASTDRDNSPLHF; CDR3nt: TGCAGTGCTAGTACGGACAGAGATAATTCACCCCTCCACTTT
abundance: NA; j_gene: TRBJ2-1; d_gene: NA; v_gene: TRBV12-5; CDR3aa: CASGLGGGPSSNEQFF; CDR3nt: TGTGCTAGTGGTTTGGGTGGGGGGCCCTCGAGCAATGAGCAGTTCTTC
abundance: few; j_gene: TRBJ1-2; d_gene: NA; v_gene: TRBV6-6; CDR3aa: CASSYIRGEGGYTF; CDR3nt: TGTGCCAGCAGTTACATCAGGGGAGAGGGTGGCTACACCTTC
abundance: NA; j_gene: TRBJ1-5; d_gene: NA; v_gene: TRBV4-2; CDR3aa: CASSISLSSNQPQHF; CDR3nt: TGTGCCAGCAGCATAAGTTTATCTAGCAATCAGCCCCAGCATTTT
abundance: NA; j_gene: TRBJ1-1; d_gene: TRBD1; v_gene: TRBV3-1/TRBV3-2; CDR3aa: CASSQTGVYTEAFF; CDR3nt: TGTGCCAGCAGCCAGACAGGGGTATACACTGAAGCTTTCTTT
abundance: NA; j_gene: TRBJ2-4; d_gene: NA; v_gene: TRBV5-1; CDR3aa: CASSTTEANIQYF; CDR3nt: TGCGCCAGCAGCACCACGGAGGCAAACATTCAGTACTTC
abundance: NA; j_gene: TRBJ2-5; d_gene: NA; v_gene: TRBV5-1; CDR3aa: CASSRGRETQYF; CDR3nt: TGCGCCAGCAGCAGAGGGCGGGAGACCCAGTACTTC
abundance: NA; j_gene: TRBJ2-4; d_gene: NA; v_gene: TRBV2; CDR3aa: CASTRDPENIQYF; CDR3nt: TGTGCCAGCACCCGGGACCCGGAAAACATTCAGTACTTC
abundance: NA; j_gene: TRBJ1-6; d_gene: NA; v_gene: TRBV12-3/TRBV12-4; CDR3aa: CASSVRNSPLHF; CDR3nt: TGTGCCAGCAGTGTCAGAAATTCACCCCTCCACTTT
abundance: NA; j_gene: TRBJ1-1; d_gene: NA; v_gene: TRBV10-1; CDR3aa: CASSTTDGTEAFF; CDR3nt: TGCGCCAGCAGTACCACTGACGGCACTGAAGCTTTCTTT
abundance: few; j_gene: TRBJ2-3; d_gene: NA; v_gene: TRBV29-1; CDR3aa: CSVAPSTDTQYF; CDR3nt: TGCAGCGTTGCGCCGAGCACAGATACGCAGTATTTT
abundance: NA; j_gene: TRBJ2-1; d_gene: TRBD2; v_gene: TRBV7-8; CDR3aa: CASSPAGTSGFNEQFF; CDR3nt: TGTGCCAGCAGCCCCGCCGGGACTAGCGGCTTCAATGAGCAGTTCTTC
abundance: NA; j_gene: TRBJ1-3; d_gene: TRBD1; v_gene: TRBV28; CDR3aa: CASSQRTGFSLRGNTIYF; CDR3nt: TGTGCCAGCAGTCAAAGGACAGGGTTTTCGTTGCGCGGAAACACCATATATTTT
abundance: few; j_gene: TRBJ1-1; d_gene: NA; v_gene: TRBV9; CDR3aa: CASSLLEENTEAFF; CDR3nt: TGTGCCAGCAGCCTCCTCGAGGAGAACACTGAAGCTTTCTTT
abundance: NA; j_gene: TRBJ1-3; d_gene: TRBD1; v_gene: TRBV3-1/TRBV3-2; CDR3aa: CASSEGQGSGNTIYF; CDR3nt: TGTGCCAGCAGCGAGGGACAGGGGTCTGGAAACACCATATATTTT
abundance: NA; j_gene: TRBJ2-1; d_gene: NA; v_gene: TRBV7-9; CDR3aa: CASSFRGESSYNEQFF; CDR3nt: TGTGCCAGCAGCTTCAGGGGCGAGAGCTCCTACAATGAGCAGTTCTTC
abundance: NA; j_gene: TRBJ1-5; d_gene: NA; v_gene: TRBV5-6; CDR3aa: CASSLGPSGNQPQHF; CDR3nt: TGTGCCAGCAGCTTGGGCCCTTCAGGCAATCAGCCCCAGCATTTT
abundance: NA; j_gene: TRBJ1-5; d_gene: NA; v_gene: TRBV6-2/TRBV6-3; CDR3aa: CASSYSQRFNQPQHF; CDR3nt: TGTGCCAGCAGTTACTCGCAAAGGTTCAATCAGCCCCAGCATTTT
abundance: NA; j_gene: TRBJ2-1; d_gene: NA; v_gene: TRBV7-9; CDR3aa: CASSPGTSYNEQFF; CDR3nt: TGTGCCAGCAGCCCCGGGACTTCCTACAATGAGCAGTTCTTC
abundance: NA; j_gene: TRBJ1-6; d_gene: NA; v_gene: TRBV5-1; CDR3aa: CASSLAGRPLHF; CDR3nt: TGCGCCAGCAGCTTGGCCGGCCGGCCCCTCCACTTT
abundance: NA; j_gene: TRBJ2-2; d_gene: NA; v_gene: TRBV13; CDR3aa: CASSPVGAGELFF; CDR3nt: TGTGCCAGCAGCCCGGTAGGGGCCGGGGAGCTGTTTTTT
abundance: NA; j_gene: TRBJ2-3; d_gene: NA; v_gene: TRBV4-1; CDR3aa: CASSLRLSTDTQYF; CDR3nt: TGCGCCAGCAGCTTGAGGCTTAGCACAGATACGCAGTATTTT
abundance: NA; j_gene: TRBJ2-3; d_gene: TRBD2; v_gene: TRBV10-2; CDR3aa: CASSESRVAGMDTQYF; CDR3nt: TGCGCCAGCAGTGAGTCGAGGGTAGCGGGGATGGATACGCAGTATTTT